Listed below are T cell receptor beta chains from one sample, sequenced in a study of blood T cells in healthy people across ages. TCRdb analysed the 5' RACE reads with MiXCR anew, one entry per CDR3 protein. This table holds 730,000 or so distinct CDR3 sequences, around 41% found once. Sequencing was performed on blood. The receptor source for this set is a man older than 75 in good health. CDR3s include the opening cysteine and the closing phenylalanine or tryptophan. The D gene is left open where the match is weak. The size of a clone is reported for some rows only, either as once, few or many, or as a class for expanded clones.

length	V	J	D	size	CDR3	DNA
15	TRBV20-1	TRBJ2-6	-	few	CSAGTVDSGANVLTF	TGCAGTGCAGGGACTGTAGATTCTGGGGCCAACGTCCTGACTTTC
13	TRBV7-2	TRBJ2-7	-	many	CASSLGQNYEQYF	TGTGCCAGCAGCTTAGGACAGAACTACGAGCAGTACTTC
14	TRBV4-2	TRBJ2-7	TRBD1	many	CASSQVTGGHEQYF	TGTGCCAGCAGCCAAGTAACAGGGGGGCACGAGCAGTACTTC
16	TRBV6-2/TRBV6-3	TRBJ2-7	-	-	CASSFQQGKMTYEQYF	TGTGCCAGCAGTTTTCAGCAGGGGAAGATGACCTACGAGCAGTACTTC
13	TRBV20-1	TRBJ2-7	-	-	CSARGLDGYEQYF	TGCAGTGCTAGAGGTCTCGATGGATACGAGCAGTACTTC
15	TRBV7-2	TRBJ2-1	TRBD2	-	CASSVTLAGGPEQFF	TGTGCCAGCAGCGTAACGCTAGCGGGAGGGCCTGAGCAGTTCTTC
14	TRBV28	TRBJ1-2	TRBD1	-	CASRETIGGKGYTF	TGTGCCAGCAGAGAGACGATAGGGGGCAAGGGCTACACCTTC
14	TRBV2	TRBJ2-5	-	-	CASSTGSNLETQYF	TGTGCCAGCAGCACAGGGAGTAATTTGGAGACCCAGTACTTC
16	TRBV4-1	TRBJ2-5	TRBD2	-	CASSQDPSGGAETQYF	TGCGCCAGCAGCCAAGATCCTAGCGGGGGGGCGGAGACCCAGTACTTC
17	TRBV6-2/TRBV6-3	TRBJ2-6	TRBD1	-	CASRGQVGAAGANVLTF	TGTGCCAGCAGAGGACAGGTTGGTGCAGCTGGGGCCAACGTCCTGACTTTC
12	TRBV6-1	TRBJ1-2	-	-	CASMGQIYGYTF	TGTGCCAGCATGGGACAAATCTATGGCTACACCTTC
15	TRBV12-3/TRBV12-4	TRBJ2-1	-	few	CASSPGLGSYNEQFF	TGTGCCAGCAGCCCTGGACTGGGCTCCTACAATGAGCAGTTCTTC
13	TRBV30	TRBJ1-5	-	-	CAWTSGTGQPQHF	TGTGCCTGGACTTCGGGGACTGGGCAGCCCCAGCATTTT
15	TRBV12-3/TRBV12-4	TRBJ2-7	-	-	CASSLRRGDSYEQYF	TGTGCCAGCAGTTTAAGGAGGGGGGACTCCTACGAGCAGTACTTC
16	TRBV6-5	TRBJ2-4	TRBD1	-	CASSRDRGVSYNEQYF	TGTGCTAGCAGTAGGGACAGGGGAGTTTCCTACAATGAGCAGTACTTC
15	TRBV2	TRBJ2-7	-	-	CASSEAGTLGYEQYF	TGTGCCAGCAGTGAAGCAGGGACCCTCGGCTACGAGCAGTACTTC
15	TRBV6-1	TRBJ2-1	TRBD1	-	CASSGRQGSINEQFF	TGTGCCAGCAGTGGGAGACAGGGGAGTATCAATGAGCAGTTCTTC
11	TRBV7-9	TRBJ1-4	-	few	CASSLEGKLFF	TGTGCCAGCAGCTTAGAGGGAAAACTGTTTTTT
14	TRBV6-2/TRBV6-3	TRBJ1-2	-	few	CASSPATANYGYTF	TGTGCCAGCAGCCCCGCGACAGCTAACTATGGCTACACCTTC
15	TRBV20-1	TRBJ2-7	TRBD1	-	CSAREKDRGLYEQYF	TGCAGTGCTAGGGAAAAGGACAGGGGGCTGTACGAGCAGTACTTC
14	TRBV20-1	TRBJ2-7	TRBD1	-	CSALDRSSYNEQYF	TGCAGTGCCTTGGACAGGAGCTCCTACAATGAGCAGTACTTC
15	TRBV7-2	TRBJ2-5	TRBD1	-	CASSSTGGGMETQYF	TGTGCCAGCAGTTCCACAGGGGGCGGGATGGAGACCCAGTACTTC
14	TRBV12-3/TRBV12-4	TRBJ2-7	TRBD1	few	CASSLEQGATEQYF	TGTGCCAGCAGTCTCGAACAGGGGGCTACTGAGCAGTACTTC
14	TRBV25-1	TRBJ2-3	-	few	CASSDHKDADTQYF	TGTGCCAGCAGTGACCATAAGGACGCAGATACGCAGTATTTT